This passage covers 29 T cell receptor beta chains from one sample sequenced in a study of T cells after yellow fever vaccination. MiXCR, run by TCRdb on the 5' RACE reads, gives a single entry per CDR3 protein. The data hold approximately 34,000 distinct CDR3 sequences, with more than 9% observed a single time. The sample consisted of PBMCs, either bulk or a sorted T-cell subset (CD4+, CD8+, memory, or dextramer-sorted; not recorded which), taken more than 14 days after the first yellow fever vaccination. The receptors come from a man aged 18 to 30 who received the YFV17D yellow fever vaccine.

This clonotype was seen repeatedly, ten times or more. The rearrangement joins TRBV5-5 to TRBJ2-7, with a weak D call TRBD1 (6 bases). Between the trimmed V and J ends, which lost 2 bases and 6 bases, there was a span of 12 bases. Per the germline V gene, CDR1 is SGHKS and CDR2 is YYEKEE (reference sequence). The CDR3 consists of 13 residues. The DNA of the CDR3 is TGTGCCAGCAGCTTCGGGGACACCGGCGAGCAGTACGTC. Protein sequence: CASSFGDTGEQYV.

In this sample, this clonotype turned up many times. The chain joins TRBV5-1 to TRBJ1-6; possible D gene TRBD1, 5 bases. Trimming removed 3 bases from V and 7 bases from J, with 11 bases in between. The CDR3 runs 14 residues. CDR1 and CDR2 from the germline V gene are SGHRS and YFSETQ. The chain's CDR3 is CASSWTGVNSPLHF. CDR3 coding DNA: TGCGCCAGCAGCTGGACGGGGGTAAATTCACCCCTCCACTTT.

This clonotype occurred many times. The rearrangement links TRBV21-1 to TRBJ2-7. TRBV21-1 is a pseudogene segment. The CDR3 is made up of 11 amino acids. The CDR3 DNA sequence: TGTGCCAGCAGCAAAGGGCACGAGCAGTACGTC. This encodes CASSKGHEQYV.

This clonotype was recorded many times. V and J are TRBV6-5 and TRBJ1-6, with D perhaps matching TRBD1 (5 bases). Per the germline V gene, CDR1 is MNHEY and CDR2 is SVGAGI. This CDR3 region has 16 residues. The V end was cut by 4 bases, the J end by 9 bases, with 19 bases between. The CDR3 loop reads CASSSRVLGVGSPLHF. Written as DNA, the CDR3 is TGTGCCAGCAGTTCCAGGGTATTGGGTGTTGGTTCACCCCTCCACTTT.

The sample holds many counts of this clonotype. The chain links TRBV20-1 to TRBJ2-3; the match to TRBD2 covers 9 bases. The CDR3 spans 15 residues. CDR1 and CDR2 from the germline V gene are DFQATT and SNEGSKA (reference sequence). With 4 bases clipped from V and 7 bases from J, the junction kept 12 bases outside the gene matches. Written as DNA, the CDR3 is TGCAGTGCTAAAAAGGGTTCAGCGGGGGGAAATACGCAGTATTTT. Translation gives CSAKKGSAGGNTQYF.

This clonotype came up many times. In DNA, the CDR3 is TGTGCCAGCAGCTCCTCAGTTAGGGCAGATACGCAGTATTTT. Protein product: CASSSSVRADTQYF. V usage is TRBV7-2 and J usage is TRBJ2-3; D is undetermined. The germline gives CDR1 SGHTA, CDR2 FQGNSA. CDR3 size: 14 residues. Trimming pared 4 bases from V and 4 bases from J, leaving 12 bases between.

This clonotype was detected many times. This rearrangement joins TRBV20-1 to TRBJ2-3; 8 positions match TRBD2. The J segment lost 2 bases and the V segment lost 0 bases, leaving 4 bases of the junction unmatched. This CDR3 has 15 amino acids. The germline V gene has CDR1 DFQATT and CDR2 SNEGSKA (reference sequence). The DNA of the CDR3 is TGCAGTGCTAGAGATCCGGGGGGGGTCACAGATACGCAGTATTTT. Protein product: CSARDPGGVTDTQYF.

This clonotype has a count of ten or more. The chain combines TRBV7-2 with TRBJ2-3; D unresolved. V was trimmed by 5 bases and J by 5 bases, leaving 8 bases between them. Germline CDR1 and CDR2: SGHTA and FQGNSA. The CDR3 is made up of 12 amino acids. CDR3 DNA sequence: TGTGCCAGCAGCCCCTCGGGAGATACGCAGTATTTT. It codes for CASSPSGDTQYF.

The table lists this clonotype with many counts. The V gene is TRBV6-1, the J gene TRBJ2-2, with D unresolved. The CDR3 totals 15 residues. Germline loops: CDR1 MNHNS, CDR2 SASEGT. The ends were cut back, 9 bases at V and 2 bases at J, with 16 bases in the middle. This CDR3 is CASDKGKGNTGELFF. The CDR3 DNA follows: TGTGCCAGTGATAAGGGCAAAGGAAACACCGGGGAGCTGTTTTTT.

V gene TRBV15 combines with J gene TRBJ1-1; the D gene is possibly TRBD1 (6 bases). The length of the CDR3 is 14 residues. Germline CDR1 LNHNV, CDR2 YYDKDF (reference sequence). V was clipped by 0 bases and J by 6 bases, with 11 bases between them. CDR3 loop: CATSRDVQGPEAFF. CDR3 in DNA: TGTGCCACCAGCAGAGATGTACAGGGCCCTGAAGCTTTCTTT.

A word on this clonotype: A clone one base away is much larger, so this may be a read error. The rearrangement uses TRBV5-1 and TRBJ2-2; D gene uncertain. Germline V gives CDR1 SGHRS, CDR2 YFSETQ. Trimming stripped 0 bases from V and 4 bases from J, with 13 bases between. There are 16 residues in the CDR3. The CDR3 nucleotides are TGCGCCAGCAGCTTGGGGCTAGTGGGCCTCACCGGGGAGCTGTTTTTT. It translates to CASSLGLVGLTGELFF.

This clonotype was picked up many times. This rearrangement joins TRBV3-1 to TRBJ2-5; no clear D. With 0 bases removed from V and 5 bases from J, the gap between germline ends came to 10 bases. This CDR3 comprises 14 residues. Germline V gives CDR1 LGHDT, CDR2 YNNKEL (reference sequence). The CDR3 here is CASSQDIMIETQYF. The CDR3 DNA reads TGTGCCAGCAGCCAAGATATCATGATCGAGACCCAGTACTTC.

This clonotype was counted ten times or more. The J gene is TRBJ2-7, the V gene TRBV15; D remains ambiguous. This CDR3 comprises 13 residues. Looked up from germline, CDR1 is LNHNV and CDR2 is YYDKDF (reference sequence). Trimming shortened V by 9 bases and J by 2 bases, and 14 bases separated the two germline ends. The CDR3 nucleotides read TGTGCCACAGGCCGGTCCTCGACCTACGAGCAGTACTTC. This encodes CATGRSSTYEQYF.

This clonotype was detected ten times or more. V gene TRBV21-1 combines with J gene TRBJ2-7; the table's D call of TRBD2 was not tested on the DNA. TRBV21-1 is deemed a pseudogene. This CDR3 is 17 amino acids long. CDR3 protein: CASSFCAWGASGGAQYV. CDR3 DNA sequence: TGTGCCAGCAGCTTCTGCGCTTGGGGGGCTAGCGGGGGGGCCCAGTACGTC.

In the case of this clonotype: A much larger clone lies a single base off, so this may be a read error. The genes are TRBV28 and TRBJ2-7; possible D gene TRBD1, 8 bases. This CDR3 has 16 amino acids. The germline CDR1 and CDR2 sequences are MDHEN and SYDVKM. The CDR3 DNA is TGTGCCATCAGTACCCCAGGGGGCGGGGGCGGCTACGAGCAGTACGTC. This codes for CAISTPGGGGGYEQYV.

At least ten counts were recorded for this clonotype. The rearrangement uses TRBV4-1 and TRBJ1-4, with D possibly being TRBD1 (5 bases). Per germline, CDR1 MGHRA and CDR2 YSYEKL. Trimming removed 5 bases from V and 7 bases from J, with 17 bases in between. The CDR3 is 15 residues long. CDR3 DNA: TGCGCCAGCAGCGGGGCAGCCTCGGGCGGTGAAAAACTGTTTTTT. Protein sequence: CASSGAASGGEKLFF.

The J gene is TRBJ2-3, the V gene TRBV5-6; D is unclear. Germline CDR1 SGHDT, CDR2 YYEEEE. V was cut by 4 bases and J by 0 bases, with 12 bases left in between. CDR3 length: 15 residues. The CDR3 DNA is TGTGCCAGCAGCCCGACTGAATCTAGCACAGATACGCAGTATTTT. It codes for CASSPTESSTDTQYF.

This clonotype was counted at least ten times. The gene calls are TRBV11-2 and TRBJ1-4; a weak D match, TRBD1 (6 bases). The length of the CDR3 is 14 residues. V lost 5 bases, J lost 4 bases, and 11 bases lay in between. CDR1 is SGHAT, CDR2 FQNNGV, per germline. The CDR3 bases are TGTGCCAGCAGCACGACCAGGGGTAATGAAAAACTGTTTTTT. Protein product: CASSTTRGNEKLFF.

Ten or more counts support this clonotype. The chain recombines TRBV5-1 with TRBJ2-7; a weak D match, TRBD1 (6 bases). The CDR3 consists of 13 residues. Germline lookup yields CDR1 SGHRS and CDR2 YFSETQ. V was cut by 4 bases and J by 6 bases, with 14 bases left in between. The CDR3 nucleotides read TGCGCCAGCAGCGTAAGACAGGTCCGCGAGCAGTACGTC. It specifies CASSVRQVREQYV.

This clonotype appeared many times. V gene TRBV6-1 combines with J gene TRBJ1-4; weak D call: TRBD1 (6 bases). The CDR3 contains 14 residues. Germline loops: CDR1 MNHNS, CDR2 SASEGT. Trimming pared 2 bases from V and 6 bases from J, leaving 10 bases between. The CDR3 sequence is CASSEMRGYEKLFF. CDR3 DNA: TGTGCCAGCAGTGAAATGAGGGGGTATGAAAAACTGTTTTTT.

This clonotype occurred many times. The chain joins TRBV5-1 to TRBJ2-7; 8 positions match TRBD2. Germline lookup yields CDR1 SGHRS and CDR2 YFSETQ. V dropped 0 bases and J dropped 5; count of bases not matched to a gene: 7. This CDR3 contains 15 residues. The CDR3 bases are TGCGCCAGCAGCTTGGGGAGCGGGGGTGCCCACGAGCAGTACGTC. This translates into CASSLGSGGAHEQYV.

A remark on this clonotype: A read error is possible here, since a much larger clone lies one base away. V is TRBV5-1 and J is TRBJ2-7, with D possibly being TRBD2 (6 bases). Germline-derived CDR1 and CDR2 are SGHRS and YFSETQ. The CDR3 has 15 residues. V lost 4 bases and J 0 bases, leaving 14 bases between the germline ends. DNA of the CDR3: TGCGCCAGCAGCGCCCAGCTGGGGGGCTCCTACGAGCAGTACTTC. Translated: CASSAQLGGSYEQYF.

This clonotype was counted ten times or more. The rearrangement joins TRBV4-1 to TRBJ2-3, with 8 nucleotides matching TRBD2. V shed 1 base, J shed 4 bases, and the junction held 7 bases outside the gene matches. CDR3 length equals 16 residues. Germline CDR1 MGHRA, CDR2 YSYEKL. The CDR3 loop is CASSQGNSGVSDTQYF. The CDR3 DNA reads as TGCGCCAGCAGCCAAGGCAATAGCGGGGTGTCAGATACGCAGTATTTT.

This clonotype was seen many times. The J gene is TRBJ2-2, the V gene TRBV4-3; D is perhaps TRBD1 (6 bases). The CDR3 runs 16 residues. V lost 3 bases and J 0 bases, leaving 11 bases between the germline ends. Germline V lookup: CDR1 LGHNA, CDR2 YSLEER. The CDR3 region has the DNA TGCGCCAGCAGCCAGATCAGGGGCTCGAACACCGGGGAGCTGTTTTTT. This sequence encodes CASSQIRGSNTGELFF.

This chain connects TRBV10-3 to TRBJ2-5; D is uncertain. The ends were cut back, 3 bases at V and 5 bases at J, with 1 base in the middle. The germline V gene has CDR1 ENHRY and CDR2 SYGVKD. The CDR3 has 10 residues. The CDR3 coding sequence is TGTGCCATCAGTGACGAGACCCAGTACTTC. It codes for CAISDETQYF.

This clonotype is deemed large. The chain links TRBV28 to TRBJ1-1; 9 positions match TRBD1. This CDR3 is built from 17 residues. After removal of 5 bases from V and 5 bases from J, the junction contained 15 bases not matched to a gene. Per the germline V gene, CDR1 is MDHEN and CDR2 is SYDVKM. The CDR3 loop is CASSPPGTGSGDTEAFF. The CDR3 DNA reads TGTGCCAGCAGTCCCCCCGGGACAGGGTCTGGAGATACTGAAGCTTTCTTT.

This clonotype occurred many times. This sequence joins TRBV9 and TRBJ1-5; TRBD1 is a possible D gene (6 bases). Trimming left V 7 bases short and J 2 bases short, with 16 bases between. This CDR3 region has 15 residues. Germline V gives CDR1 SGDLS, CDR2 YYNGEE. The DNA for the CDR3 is TGTGCCAGCGGGAAAGGGGGGGTGGGCAATCAGCCCCAGCATTTT. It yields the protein CASGKGGVGNQPQHF.

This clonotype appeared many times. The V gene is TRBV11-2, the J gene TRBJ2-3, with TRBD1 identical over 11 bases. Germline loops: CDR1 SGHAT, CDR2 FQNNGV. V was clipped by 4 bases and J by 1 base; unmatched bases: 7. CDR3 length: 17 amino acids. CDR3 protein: CASSSDRDRGGTDTQYF. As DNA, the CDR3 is TGTGCCAGCAGCTCCGACCGGGACAGGGGGGGCACAGATACGCAGTATTTT. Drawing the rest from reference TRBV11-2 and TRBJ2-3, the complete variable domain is EAGVAQSPRYKIIEKRQSVAFWCNPISGHATLYWYQQILGQGPKLLIQFQNNGVVDDSQLPKDRFSAERLKGVDSTLKIQPAKLEDSAVYLCASSSDRDRGGTDTQYFGPGTRLTVL.

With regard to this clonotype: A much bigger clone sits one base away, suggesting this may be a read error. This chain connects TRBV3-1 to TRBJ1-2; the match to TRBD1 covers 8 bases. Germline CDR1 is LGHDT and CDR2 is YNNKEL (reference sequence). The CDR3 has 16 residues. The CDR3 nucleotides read TGTGACAGCAGCTTACGAGGACAGGGAAGAGAACATGGCTACACCTTC. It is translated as CDSSLRGQGREHGYTF. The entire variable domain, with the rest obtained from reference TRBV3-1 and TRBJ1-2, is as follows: DTAVSQTPKYLVTQMGNDKSIKCEQNLGHDTMYWYKQDSKKFLKIMFSYNNKELIINETVPNRFSPKSPDKAHLNLHINSLELGDSAVYFCDSSLRGQGREHGYTFGSGTRLTVV.